The sequence of this TCR beta chain was determined in a study of T-cell memory formation after mild COVID-19. Study-level findings and limits: The CD4+ clones that contracted clustered mainly within CM and EM, and the CD8+ clones concentrated in EMRA. A second wave expanding day 15 to 37 was CD4+-biased; contracting clones were balanced.

There are 13 residues in the CDR3. Per the germline V gene, CDR1 is SGHKS and CDR2 is YYEKEE (reference sequence). The V and J ends lost 1 base and 0 bases respectively, with 3 bases between them. This clonotype was detected a few times. Its antigen is not known. Constant-segment primers were used for 5'RACE, and the resulting TCR alpha and TCR beta cDNA libraries carried sample barcodes and UMIs. TCRdb called the 5' RACE reads again in MiXCR, with one record for every CDR3 protein. The sample carries 150,000 or so distinct CDR3 sequences, around 13% recorded once. The sample was PBMCs or a T cell subset sorted from them (not recorded which). This TCR was recovered from an adult woman who had mild COVID-19 (a few samples of this study predate the infection). Cell type and time point are not known. This chain links TRBV5-5 with TRBJ2-3; D unclear. The CDR3 DNA sequence: TGTGCCAGCAGCTTGTTTAGCACAGATACGCAGTATTTT. Its protein product is CASSLFSTDTQYF.